These T cell receptor beta chains were read from a single sample in a study of blood T cell repertoires in COVID-19. Method: immunoSEQ multiplex PCR; TCRdb's copy keeps in-frame clones and lacks some. The sample consists of roughly 230,000 clones, approximately 81% of them appearing once. Sequenced material: PBMCs or T cells enriched from blood (not recorded which). These TCRs come from a woman aged 50 to 60 who had been exposed to COVID-19. Each CDR3 is given without its conserved first and last residue. Fields, in order: V gene, J gene, CDR3 protein.

v_gene: TRBV2; j_gene: TRBJ1-5; CDR3aa: ASSLDNRNQPQH
v_gene: TRBV7-8; j_gene: TRBJ1-2; CDR3aa: ASSSSNRIYGYT
v_gene: TRBV29-1; j_gene: TRBJ1-1; CDR3aa: SVADRGLEAF
v_gene: TRBV9; j_gene: TRBJ1-1; CDR3aa: ASSVAGTNTEAF
v_gene: TRBV10-3; j_gene: TRBJ1-1; CDR3aa: AISPTGKTEAF
v_gene: TRBV10-3; j_gene: TRBJ2-5; CDR3aa: AISASGPHSKETQY
v_gene: TRBV28; j_gene: TRBJ1-3; CDR3aa: ASSLYPKGPGNTIY
v_gene: TRBV28; j_gene: TRBJ2-5; CDR3aa: ASIDDSPLGTQY
v_gene: TRBV7-2; j_gene: TRBJ2-7; CDR3aa: ASSLTTKLYEQY
v_gene: TRBV19; j_gene: TRBJ2-4; CDR3aa: ASRQGLRNIQY
v_gene: TRBV10-3; j_gene: TRBJ1-5; CDR3aa: AISPGQGQYQPQH
v_gene: TRBV27; j_gene: TRBJ2-7; CDR3aa: ASSLLAGSKIEYEQY
v_gene: TRBV7-2; j_gene: TRBJ1-2; CDR3aa: ASSLYGTTGLYGYT
v_gene: TRBV28; j_gene: TRBJ1-1; CDR3aa: ASSPRTGWFF
v_gene: TRBV6-5; j_gene: TRBJ1-6; CDR3aa: ASTLQGYNSPLH
v_gene: TRBV6-5; j_gene: TRBJ1-2; CDR3aa: ASTLRGRGGYGYT
v_gene: TRBV9; j_gene: TRBJ1-2; CDR3aa: ASSVSVRGRDGYT
v_gene: TRBV5-8; j_gene: TRBJ2-6; CDR3aa: ATTRTFSGANVLT
v_gene: TRBV6-5; j_gene: TRBJ1-2; CDR3aa: ASSPRRGDGYT
v_gene: TRBV30; j_gene: TRBJ2-5; CDR3aa: AWSVAGGILETQY
v_gene: TRBV29-1; j_gene: TRBJ2-2; CDR3aa: SARQVMNTGELF
v_gene: TRBV9; j_gene: TRBJ2-6; CDR3aa: ASCPGAGANVLT
v_gene: TRBV11-2; j_gene: TRBJ2-1; CDR3aa: ASRPGTSNNEQF
v_gene: TRBV9; j_gene: TRBJ2-2; CDR3aa: ASSVGPGRTGELF
v_gene: TRBV18; j_gene: TRBJ2-2; CDR3aa: ASSQTELTGELF
v_gene: TRBV27; j_gene: TRBJ2-2; CDR3aa: ASSFSTGELF
v_gene: TRBV29-1; j_gene: TRBJ2-7; CDR3aa: SVEGQGVREQY
v_gene: TRBV19; j_gene: TRBJ1-1; CDR3aa: ASSIDRASEAF
v_gene: TRBV12-1; j_gene: TRBJ2-5; CDR3aa: ARLMTQY
v_gene: TRBV7-9; j_gene: TRBJ2-1; CDR3aa: ASSLRRGGNEQF
v_gene: TRBV5-4; j_gene: TRBJ1-6; CDR3aa: ASSLARDSPLH
v_gene: TRBV4-1; j_gene: TRBJ2-5; CDR3aa: ASSQAGLGETQY
v_gene: TRBV5-1; j_gene: TRBJ2-3; CDR3aa: ASSPGTGGGNTQY
v_gene: TRBV6-5; j_gene: TRBJ2-3; CDR3aa: ASKGARYTDTQY
v_gene: TRBV27; j_gene: TRBJ1-6; CDR3aa: ASSYKAPSVTASLNSPLH
v_gene: TRBV19; j_gene: TRBJ1-3; CDR3aa: ASSIGGTGNTIY
v_gene: TRBV12-5; j_gene: TRBJ1-2; CDR3aa: ASASGGGPNYGYT
v_gene: TRBV5-6; j_gene: TRBJ2-1; CDR3aa: ASSSPLQGSNEQF
v_gene: TRBV6-1; j_gene: TRBJ1-2; CDR3aa: ASSEAHMSYGYT
v_gene: TRBV15; j_gene: TRBJ1-5; CDR3aa: ATSRDPTSRGSNQPQH